Presented here are 30 T cell receptor beta chains from one specimen sequenced in a study of blood T cell repertoires in COVID-19. The table came from immunoSEQ multiplex PCR; TCRdb's copy has only in-frame clones and leaves some out. The sample includes 330,000 or so clones, more than 90% seen only once; the top ten take under 20%. Sequencing was carried out using PBMCs or T cells enriched from blood (not recorded which). The receptors shown here come from a woman aged 25 to 39 who had recovered from COVID-19.

V is TRBV5-1 and J is TRBJ2-2; TRBD2 is a possible D gene (5 bases). CDR1 SGHRS and CDR2 YFSETQ come from the germline V gene. The V gene lost 2 bases and the J gene lost 5 bases, with 13 bases spanning the gap. The CDR3 contains 15 residues. CDR3: CASSFDEGKTGELFF. The CDR3, as DNA: TGCGCCAGCAGCTTTGACGAGGGAAAGACCGGGGAGCTGTTTTTT. Full variable domain (outside the CDR3, taken from reference TRBV5-1 and TRBJ2-2): KAGVTQTPRYLIKTRGQQVTLSCSPISGHRSVSWYQQTPGQGLQFLFEYFSETQRNKGNFPGRFSGRQFSNSRSEMNVSTLELGDSALYLCASSFDEGKTGELFFGEGSRLTVL.

The J gene is TRBJ2-7, the V gene TRBV3-1 (or the pseudogene TRBV3-2), with TRBD2 as a possible D gene (7 bases). CDR1 and CDR2 from the germline V gene are LGHDT and YNNKEL (reference sequence). This CDR3 region has 13 residues. V shed 2 bases and J shed 3 bases, with 8 bases lying between them. CDR3 amino acids: CASSQRGGYEQYF. As DNA, the CDR3 is TGTGCCAGCAGCCAAAGGGGGGGCTACGAGCAGTACTTC.

Worth noting for this clone: This CDR3 is also generated by other DNA sequences in the sample. This chain uses TRBV5-1 with TRBJ2-3; 13 bases line up with TRBD2. This CDR3 contains 15 residues. J was trimmed by 4 bases and V by 4 bases; bases with no gene match: 3. The germline CDR1 and CDR2 sequences are SGHRS and YFSETQ. CDR3 nucleotide sequence: TGCGCCAGCAGCCTGGGACTAGCGGGATCAGATACGCAGTATTTT. This sequence encodes CASSLGLAGSDTQYF.

The chain links TRBV28 to TRBJ2-7; TRBD2 agrees at 11 bases. This CDR3 comprises 14 residues. V lost 7 bases to trimming and J lost 2 bases; unmatched junction nucleotides: 4. Germline V gene lookup returns CDR1 MDHEN and CDR2 SYDVKM. Here the CDR3 reads CASTRTSGPYEQYF. The CDR3 DNA reads as TGTGCCAGCACTAGGACTAGCGGGCCCTACGAGCAGTACTTC.

The chain has TRBV5-3 and TRBJ1-5, with unresolved D. TRBV5-3 is placed among ORFs of uncertain function. The germline V and J ends were trimmed by 0 bases and 4 bases, with 11 bases remaining between them. This CDR3 is built from 15 residues. CDR3 residues: CARSLASTSNQPQHF. CDR3 coding DNA: TGTGCCAGAAGCTTGGCCTCCACTAGTAATCAGCCCCAGCATTTT.

The chain carries TRBV28 and TRBJ1-2; D call uncertain. CDR1 and CDR2 from the germline V gene are MDHEN and SYDVKM. The V end lost 5 bases, the J end lost 4 bases, and 8 bases lay between the germline ends. CDR3 length: 12 residues. The CDR3 reads CASSPPSYGYTF. CDR3 DNA sequence: TGTGCCAGCAGTCCCCCGTCCTATGGCTACACCTTC.

The V call is TRBV28, the J call TRBJ2-1; weak D call: TRBD1 (5 bases). Germline values: CDR1 MDHEN, CDR2 SYDVKM. V gave up 0 bases and J gave up 2 bases, with 20 bases separating them. This CDR3 is 19 amino acids long. The CDR3 coding sequence is TGTGCCAGCAGTTTATGGGCGGCGTTGGCAGGGAAAACCTACAATGAGCAGTTCTTC. Residues: CASSLWAALAGKTYNEQFF.

V usage is TRBV12-3 or TRBV12-4 and J usage is TRBJ2-7, with 9 bases lining up with TRBD2. The CDR3 extends over 12 amino acids. Losses at the gene ends were 5 bases for V and 12 bases for J; bases not matched to a gene: 8. CDR3 DNA sequence: TGTGCCAGCAGTGCGGGAGGGATATTTTTGTACTTC. This encodes CASSAGGIFLYF.

V usage is TRBV15 and J usage is TRBJ1-6; the D is unclear. Germline-derived CDR1 and CDR2 are LNHNV and YYDKDF (reference sequence). CDR3 length: 16 amino acids. V was trimmed by 0 bases and J by 7 bases, leaving 13 bases between them. The CDR3 DNA reads TGTGCCACCAGCAGAGATCCCCGAGACAAGAATTCACCCCTCCACTTT. Translating gives CATSRDPRDKNSPLHF.

This sequence joins TRBV29-1 and TRBJ1-1, with 8 nucleotides matching TRBD1. V was pared by 4 bases and J by 1 base, with 5 bases of the junction left unmatched. Germline-derived CDR1 and CDR2 are SQVTM and ANQGSEA. The CDR3 is 14 amino acids. The CDR3: CSVGSTGANTEAFF. The CDR3 coding sequence is TGCAGCGTTGGCTCGACAGGGGCGAACACTGAAGCTTTCTTT.

The gene calls are TRBV3-1 (or the pseudogene TRBV3-2) and TRBJ1-1; D is possibly TRBD1 (5 bases). V was clipped by 1 base and J by 6 bases, with 9 bases between them. Germline V gene sequence: CDR1 LGHDT, CDR2 YNNKEL (reference sequence). The CDR3 is 13 residues long. The CDR3: CASSQGEGSEAFF. Here the CDR3 DNA reads TGTGCCAGCAGCCAAGGGGAGGGGTCTGAAGCTTTCTTT.

The chain couples TRBV15 to TRBJ2-4; 7 positions agree with TRBD1. Germline CDR1 reads LNHNV; CDR2 reads YYDKDF (reference sequence). The CDR3 has 17 residues. Losses at the gene ends were 1 base for V and 0 bases for J; bases not matched to a gene: 6. CDR3 region: CATSRAGGTLAKNIQYF. In nucleotides, the CDR3 is TGTGCCACCAGCAGAGCAGGGGGAACCTTAGCCAAAAACATTCAGTACTTC.

This chain joins TRBV4-2 and TRBJ1-5, with a tentative D call TRBD1 (6 bases). Trimming removed 4 bases at V and 4 bases at J, with 14 bases between. The CDR3 runs 15 residues. Per the germline V gene, CDR1 is LGHNA and CDR2 is YNFKEQ. This CDR3 is CASSLKEDSNQPQHF. In DNA form, the CDR3 reads TGTGCCAGCAGCCTGAAGGAGGACAGTAATCAGCCCCAGCATTTT.

This clone was detected once. The chain recombines TRBV25-1 with TRBJ1-3; 7 positions match TRBD1. CDR1 MGHDK and CDR2 SYGVNS come from the germline V gene. This CDR3 is built from 14 residues. The ends lost 6 bases at V and 3 bases at J; junction bases unmatched: 5. The CDR3 bases are TGTGCCAGCAGAAGACAGGGTAATGGAAACACCATATATTTT. Protein: CASRRQGNGNTIYF. Combining the CDR3 with reference TRBV25-1 and TRBJ1-3 gives the whole variable domain EADIYQTPRYLVIGTGKKITLECSQTMGHDKMYWYQQDPGMELHLIHYSYGVNSTEKGDLSSESTVSRIRTEHFPLTLESARPSHTSQYLCASRRQGNGNTIYFGEGSWLTVV.

This clone appeared a single time. The chain employs TRBV4-1 and TRBJ2-7; possible D gene TRBD2, 6 bases. The CDR3 is made up of 16 amino acids. V lost 4 bases and J 6 bases, leaving 22 bases between the germline ends. Per the germline V gene, CDR1 is MGHRA and CDR2 is YSYEKL. The DNA for the CDR3 is TGCGCCAGCAGCCCTGAGACGGGACTCCTCGTTCTCGAGCAGTACTTC. Amino acids: CASSPETGLLVLEQYF.

The chain uses TRBV11-3 and TRBJ2-2; 7 positions agree with TRBD1. Germline V lookup: CDR1 SGHNT, CDR2 YENEEA. The CDR3 length is 14 residues. The V and J ends lost 5 bases and 3 bases, in that order; junction bases with no gene match: 3. CDR3 amino acids: CASSPGGHTGELFF. CDR3 sequence (DNA): TGTGCCAGCAGCCCAGGGGGACACACCGGGGAGCTGTTTTTT.

V and J are TRBV6-5 and TRBJ1-2, with D maybe TRBD1 (6 bases). Germline values: CDR1 MNHEY, CDR2 SVGAGI. The germline V and J ends were trimmed by 11 bases and 6 bases, with 16 bases remaining between them. The CDR3 has 12 residues. CDR3 loop: CAGTRGKDGYTF. The CDR3 DNA reads as TGTGCCGGAACCAGGGGCAAGGATGGCTACACCTTC.

The chain combines TRBV18 with TRBJ1-4, with 8 bases that match TRBD1. Germline values: CDR1 KGHSH, CDR2 LQKENI. This CDR3 contains 15 residues. V trimming: 6 bases; J trimming: 3 bases; junction bases outside the gene matches: 6. The CDR3 loop reads CASSLGQGPNEKLFF. DNA of the CDR3: TGTGCCAGCTCGCTCGGACAGGGACCTAATGAAAAACTGTTTTTT.

The chain joins TRBV9 to TRBJ2-1; 13 bases map to TRBD2. Germline V CDR1 and CDR2: SGDLS, YYNGEE. The CDR3 sequence is 19 residues long. Trimming took 4 bases from V and 2 from J; bases not matched to a gene: 12. CDR3 loop: CASSPGLAGVPLTYNEQFF. In DNA, the CDR3 is TGTGCCAGCAGCCCCGGACTAGCGGGAGTCCCCCTCACCTACAATGAGCAGTTCTTC.

The count of this clone is one. The rearrangement uses TRBV9 and TRBJ2-7, with 9 bases aligning to TRBD1. Trimming took 3 bases from V and 4 from J; bases not matched to a gene: 8. CDR1 and CDR2 from the germline V gene are SGDLS and YYNGEE. CDR3 length: 15 residues. The CDR3 DNA reads as TGTGCCAGCAGCGCGAGCGGACAGGGGTCATACGAGCAGTACTTC. Translated: CASSASGQGSYEQYF.

This clone has more than one count but fewer than ten. The chain uses TRBV21-1 and TRBJ2-1; the D segment call TRBD1 is taken from the table without a DNA check. TRBV21-1 is a pseudogene. The CDR3 length is 16 residues. CDR3: CASSKLGEGQNNEQFF. The CDR3 region has the DNA TGTGCCAGCAGCAAATTGGGCGAAGGACAGAACAATGAGCAGTTCTTC.

V and J are TRBV18 and TRBJ2-7, with a possible D match to TRBD1 (6 bases). Trimming shortened V by 4 bases and J by 4 bases, and 11 bases separated the two germline ends. CDR1 is KGHSH and CDR2 is LQKENI in the germline V gene. This CDR3 contains 13 residues. CDR3: CASSRARGYEQYF. The CDR3 DNA is TGTGCCAGCTCACGGGCGAGGGGGTACGAGCAGTACTTC.

The rearrangement links TRBV5-4 to TRBJ1-1; 9 bases are shared with TRBD1. V was pared by 0 bases and J by 7 bases, with 10 bases of the junction left unmatched. This CDR3 comprises 16 residues. Germline CDR1 and CDR2: SGHNT and YYREEE (reference sequence). The CDR3 loop is CASSLGIMDRGSEAFF. DNA of the CDR3: TGTGCCAGCAGCTTGGGTATTATGGACAGGGGAAGTGAAGCTTTCTTT.

On this clone itself: At the DNA level, this CDR3 is encoded by other sequences in the same sample as well. The chain joins TRBV7-2 to TRBJ2-3; D might be TRBD1 (6 bases). V lost 1 base and J 5 bases, leaving 13 bases between the germline ends. This CDR3 has 15 residues. Germline CDR1 SGHTA, CDR2 FQGNSA. Written as DNA, the CDR3 is TGTGCCAGCAGCTTAGTGGTGGGGGCTGGAGATACGCAGTATTTT. Its translation is CASSLVVGAGDTQYF.

In this sample, this clone turned up once. The V and J genes are TRBV7-9 and TRBJ2-1, with D tentatively TRBD2 (6 bases). This CDR3 spans 14 amino acids. The V end lost 8 bases, the J end lost 3 bases, and 14 bases lay between the germline ends. CDR1 is SEHNR, CDR2 FQNEAQ, per germline (reference sequence). CDR3 sequence reads: CASGSEGDYNEQFF. In DNA form, the CDR3 reads TGTGCCAGCGGCTCGGAGGGAGACTACAATGAGCAGTTCTTC.

This chain joins TRBV5-1 and TRBJ2-1; 8 positions match TRBD2. CDR3 size: 14 residues. Trimming cost V 2 bases and J 7 bases; bases outside gene matches: 5. The germline V gene has CDR1 SGHRS and CDR2 YFSETQ. The CDR3 DNA reads as TGCGCCAGCAGCTTATCGGGAGGGGGAAATGAGCAGTTCTTC. Amino acids: CASSLSGGGNEQFF.

The rearrangement links TRBV15 to TRBJ2-5; 9 bases line up with TRBD1. Germline CDR1 and CDR2: LNHNV and YYDKDF (reference sequence). The CDR3 runs to 17 residues. V lost 3 bases to trimming and J lost 5 bases; unmatched junction nucleotides: 13. In nucleotides, the CDR3 is TGTGCCACCAGCAGGCCCCCTTTGTTCGACAGGGGGGAGACCCAGTACTTC. Protein product: CATSRPPLFDRGETQYF.

V is TRBV7-2 and J is TRBJ2-3, with TRBD2 identical over 10 bases. This CDR3 is 18 amino acids long. V trimming: 1 base; J trimming: 1 base; junction bases outside the gene matches: 8. From germline, CDR1 is SGHTA and CDR2 FQGNSA. CDR3 region: CASSLGPSGGLGTDTQYF. CDR3 in DNA: TGTGCCAGCAGCTTAGGTCCTAGCGGGGGACTTGGCACAGATACGCAGTATTTT. Variable domain in full (rest from reference TRBV7-2 and TRBJ2-3): GAGVSQSPSNKVTEKGKDVELRCDPISGHTALYWYRQSLGQGLEFLIYFQGNSAPDKSGLPSDRFSAERTGGSVSTLTIQRTQQEDSAVYLCASSLGPSGGLGTDTQYFGPGTRLTVL.

The CDR3 loop is CASSQVMNTEAFF. The DNA of the CDR3 is TGTGCCAGCAGCCAAGTAATGAACACTGAAGCTTTCTTT. The chain is built from TRBV14 and TRBJ1-1; D gene ambiguous. CDR3 size: 13 residues. The V gene lost 1 base and the J gene lost 0 bases, with 3 bases spanning the gap. Germline V gives CDR1 SGHDN, CDR2 FVKESK.

This chain links TRBV28 with TRBJ1-5, with a tentative D call TRBD1 (5 bases). The CDR3 contains 15 residues. V lost 6 bases and J 7 bases, leaving 19 bases between the germline ends. Germline V gene sequence: CDR1 MDHEN, CDR2 SYDVKM. The chain's CDR3 is CASSAPGTAVQPQHF. Written as DNA, the CDR3 is TGTGCCAGCAGCGCTCCCGGGACTGCGGTCCAGCCCCAGCATTTT.